A selection of T cell receptor beta chains follows, all from one sample in a study of CD8 T cells in Susac syndrome. TCRdb redid the calling of the immunoSEQ multiplex PCR reads with MiXCR, one entry per CDR3 protein. The table lists about 300,000 distinct CDR3 sequences, roughly 90% of them singletons. The sample was CD8+ T cells from PBMCs. Every receptor here comes from a human donor with multiple sclerosis. CDR3s include the opening cysteine and the closing phenylalanine or tryptophan. Each record gives: V gene, D gene, J gene, clone size, CDR3 DNA, CDR3 protein. A D gene is named only where the DNA matches it firmly. The size entry is marked missing in some rows and otherwise reads once, few, many or a size class.

TRBV28	-	TRBJ2-1	few	TGTGCCAGCAGTTTGGTTGGGACCTACAATGAGCAGTTCTTC	CASSLVGTYNEQFF
TRBV29-1	-	TRBJ2-1	-	TGCAGCGTTGAAGGTGGGGACGGCTCCTACAATGAGCAGTTCTTC	CSVEGGDGSYNEQFF
TRBV27	-	TRBJ2-7	-	TGTGCCAGCAGTTCTGCCTTGAGAATCTACGAGCAGTACTTC	CASSSALRIYEQYF
TRBV15	-	TRBJ2-3	-	TGTGCCACCAGCCCTACTGACTACACAGATACGCAGTATTTT	CATSPTDYTDTQYF
TRBV13	-	TRBJ2-7	few	TGTGCCAGCAGCCCCGGACAGAGCTCCTACGAGCAGTACTTC	CASSPGQSSYEQYF
TRBV4-1	TRBD2	TRBJ2-3	-	TGCGCCAGCAGCCAAGGGCTAGCGGGTAGCCCAGATACGCAGTATTTT	CASSQGLAGSPDTQYF
TRBV27	-	TRBJ2-7	-	TGTGCCAGCAGTTTATCAACAGATTACTACGAGCAGTACTTC	CASSLSTDYYEQYF
TRBV4-2	-	TRBJ1-1	-	TGTGCCAGCAGCCCCGCTGGGGGGAGCACTGAAGCTTTCTTT	CASSPAGGSTEAFF
TRBV10-3	-	TRBJ2-3	-	TGTGCCATCTCCGGATGGGGTACAGATACGCAGTATTTT	CAISGWGTDTQYF
TRBV20-1	-	TRBJ2-6	-	TGCAGTGCTAGAGCCCCAGTCTCTGGGGCCAACGTCCTGACTTTC	CSARAPVSGANVLTF
TRBV7-9	-	TRBJ2-3	-	TGTGCCAGCAGCTTAATCTTGGCAGATACGCAGTATTTT	CASSLILADTQYF
TRBV6-2/TRBV6-3	-	TRBJ2-5	-	TGTGCCATCCGCCAACAGGGATGGGAGACCCAGTACTTC	CAIRQQGWETQYF
TRBV29-1	-	TRBJ1-1	-	TGCAGCGTTGAAGAGGCAGGGGAATTTTTCTTT	CSVEEAGEFFF
TRBV28	-	TRBJ2-7	-	TGTGCCAGCAGTCCGAGACCCGCGACTATCAACGAGCAGTACTTC	CASSPRPATINEQYF
TRBV27	-	TRBJ2-5	-	TGTGCCAGCAGCCCCCTAGACAGCTTAGAGACCCAGTACTTC	CASSPLDSLETQYF
TRBV20-1	-	TRBJ2-7	once	TGCAGTGCAGTCAACGAACCTGAGCAGTACTTC	CSAVNEPEQYF
TRBV4-3	-	TRBJ2-5	-	TGCGCCAGCAGCCAAGGTCTGGCCAATCCTGGGGAGACCCAGTACTTC	CASSQGLANPGETQYF
TRBV19	TRBD1	TRBJ2-7	once	TGTGCCAGTAGTGCAGGACAGGGCTTTTCGGTCTACGAGCAGTACTTC	CASSAGQGFSVYEQYF
TRBV30	-	TRBJ1-3	-	TGTGCAGCGTCCTGGGAGTCGAGTCAGTATTTT	CAASWESSQYF
TRBV21-1	-	TRBJ2-4	-	TGTGCCAGCAGCACCGTGGGGGAATCCAAAGCCAAAAACATTCAGTACTTC	CASSTVGESKAKNIQYF
TRBV5-1	TRBD2	TRBJ2-1	-	TGCGCCAGCAGCCCCCACCGACTAGCGGGACCCTTCAATGAGCAGTTCTTC	CASSPHRLAGPFNEQFF
TRBV28	TRBD2	TRBJ2-2	-	TGTGCCAGCAGTTTAAAACTAGCGGGAAACACCGGGGAGCTGTTTTTT	CASSLKLAGNTGELFF
TRBV27	TRBD1	TRBJ1-5	-	TGTGCCAGCAGTAACAGGGGCCTCATCAATCAGCCCCAGCATTTT	CASSNRGLINQPQHF
TRBV9	TRBD2	TRBJ2-1	-	TGTGCCAGCAGCGTAGACGGGAGGGCCGATGAGCAGTTCTTC	CASSVDGRADEQFF